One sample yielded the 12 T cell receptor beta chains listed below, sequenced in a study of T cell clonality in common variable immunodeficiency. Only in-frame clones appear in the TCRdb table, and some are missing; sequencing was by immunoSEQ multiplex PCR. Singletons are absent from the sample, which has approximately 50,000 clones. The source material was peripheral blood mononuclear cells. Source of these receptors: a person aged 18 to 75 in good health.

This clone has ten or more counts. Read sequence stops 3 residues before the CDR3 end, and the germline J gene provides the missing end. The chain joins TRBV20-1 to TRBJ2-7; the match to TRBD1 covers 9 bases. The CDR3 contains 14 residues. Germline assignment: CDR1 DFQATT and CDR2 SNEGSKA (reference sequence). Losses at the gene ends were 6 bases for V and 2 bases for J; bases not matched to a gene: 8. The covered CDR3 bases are TGCAGTGCCCATCTACGGGACAGGGCCTACGAG. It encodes CSAHLRDRAYE. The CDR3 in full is CSAHLRDRAYEQYF.

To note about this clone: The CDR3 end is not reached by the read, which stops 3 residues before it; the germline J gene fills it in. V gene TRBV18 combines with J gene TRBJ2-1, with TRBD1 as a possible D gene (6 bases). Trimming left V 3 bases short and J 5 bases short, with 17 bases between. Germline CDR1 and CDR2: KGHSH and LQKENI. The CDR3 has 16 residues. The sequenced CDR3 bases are TGTGCCAGCTCACCGCACCCCGGGACACCTAACAATGAG. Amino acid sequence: CASSPHPGTPNNE. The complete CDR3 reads CASSPHPGTPNNEQFF.

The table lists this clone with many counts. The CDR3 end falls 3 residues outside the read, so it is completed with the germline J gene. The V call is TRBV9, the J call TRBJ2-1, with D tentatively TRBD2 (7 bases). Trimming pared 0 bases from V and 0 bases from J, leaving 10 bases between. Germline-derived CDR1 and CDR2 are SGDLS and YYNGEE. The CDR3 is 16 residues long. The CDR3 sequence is CASSVAGGSSYNEQFF. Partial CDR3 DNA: TGTGCCAGCAGCGTAGCGGGGGGCAGCTCCTACAATGAG.

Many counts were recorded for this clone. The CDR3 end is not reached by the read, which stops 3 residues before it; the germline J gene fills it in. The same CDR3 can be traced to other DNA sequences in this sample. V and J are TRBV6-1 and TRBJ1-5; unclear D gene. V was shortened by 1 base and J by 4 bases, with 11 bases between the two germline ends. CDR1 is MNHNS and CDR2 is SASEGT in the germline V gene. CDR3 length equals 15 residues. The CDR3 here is CASSEDPSGNQPQHF. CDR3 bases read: TGTGCCAGCAGTGAAGACCCGTCGGGTAATCAGCCC.

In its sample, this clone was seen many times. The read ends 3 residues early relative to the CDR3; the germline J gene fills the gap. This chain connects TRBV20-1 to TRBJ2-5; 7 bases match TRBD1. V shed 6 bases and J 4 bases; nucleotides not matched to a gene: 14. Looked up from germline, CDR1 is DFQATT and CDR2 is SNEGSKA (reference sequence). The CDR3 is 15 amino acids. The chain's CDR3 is CSAAFGTARAETQYF. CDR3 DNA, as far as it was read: TGCAGTGCCGCTTTCGGGACAGCACGGGCAGAGACC.

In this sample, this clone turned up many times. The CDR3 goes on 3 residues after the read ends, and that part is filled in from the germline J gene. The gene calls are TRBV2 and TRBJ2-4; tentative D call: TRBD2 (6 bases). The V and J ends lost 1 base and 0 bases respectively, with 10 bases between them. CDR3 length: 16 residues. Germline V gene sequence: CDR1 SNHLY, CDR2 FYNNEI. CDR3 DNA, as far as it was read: TGTGCCAGCAGTGAAGGCAAGGGACTAGCCAAAAACATT. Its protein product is CASSEGKGLAKNI. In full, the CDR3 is CASSEGKGLAKNIQYF. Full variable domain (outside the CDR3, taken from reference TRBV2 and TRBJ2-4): EPEVTQTPSHQVTQMGQEVILRCVPISNHLYFYWYRQILGQKVEFLVSFYNNEISEKSEIFDDQFSVERPDGSNFTLKIRSTKLEDSAMYFCASSEGKGLAKNIQYFGAGTRLSVL.

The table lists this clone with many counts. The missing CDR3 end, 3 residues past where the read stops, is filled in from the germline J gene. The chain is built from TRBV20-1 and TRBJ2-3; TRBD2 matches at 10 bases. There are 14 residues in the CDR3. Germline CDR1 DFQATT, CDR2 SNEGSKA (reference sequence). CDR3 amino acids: CSARVGSSGSSQYF. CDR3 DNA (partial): TGCAGTGCTAGAGTAGGGTCTAGCGGGAGTTCG.

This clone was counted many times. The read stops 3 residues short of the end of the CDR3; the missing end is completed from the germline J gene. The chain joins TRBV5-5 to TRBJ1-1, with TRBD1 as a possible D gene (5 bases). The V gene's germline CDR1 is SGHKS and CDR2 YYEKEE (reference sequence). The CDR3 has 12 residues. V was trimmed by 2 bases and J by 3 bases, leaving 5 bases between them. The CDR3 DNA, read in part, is TGTGCCAGCAGCTTCAGGGACACTGAA. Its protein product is CASSFRDTE. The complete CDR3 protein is CASSFRDTEAFF.

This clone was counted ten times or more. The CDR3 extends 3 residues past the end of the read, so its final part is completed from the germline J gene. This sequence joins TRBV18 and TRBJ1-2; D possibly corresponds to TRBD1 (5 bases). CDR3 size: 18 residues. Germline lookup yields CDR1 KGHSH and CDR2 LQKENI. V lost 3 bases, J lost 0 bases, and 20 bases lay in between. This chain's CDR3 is CASSPLQDPRFTNYGYTF. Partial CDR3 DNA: TGTGCCAGCTCACCTTTACAGGATCCCCGCTTTACTAACTATGGC.

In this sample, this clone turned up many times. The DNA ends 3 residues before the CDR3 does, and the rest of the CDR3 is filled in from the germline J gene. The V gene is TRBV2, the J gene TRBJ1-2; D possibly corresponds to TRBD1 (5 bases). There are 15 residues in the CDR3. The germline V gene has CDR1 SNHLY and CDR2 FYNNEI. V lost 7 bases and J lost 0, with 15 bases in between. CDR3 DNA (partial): TGTGCCAGCATAGGGGCCAGACAATCTAACTATGGC. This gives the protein CASIGARQSNYG. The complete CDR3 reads CASIGARQSNYGYTF.

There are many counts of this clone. CDR3 bases read: TGTGCCAGCAGCTTATCGGGTGCAGATACG. Translating it yields CASSLSGADT. The full CDR3 protein reads CASSLSGADTQYF. The V gene is TRBV7-3, the J gene TRBJ2-3; no definite D call. The CDR3 end lies 3 residues beyond the end of the read and is filled in from the germline J gene. The CDR3 totals 13 residues. The V gene lost 2 bases and the J gene lost 4 bases, with 7 bases spanning the gap. In germline, CDR1 is SGHTA, CDR2 FQGTGA. Drawing the rest from reference TRBV7-3 and TRBJ2-3, the complete variable domain is GAGVSQTPSNKVTEKGKYVELRCDPISGHTALYWYRQSLGQGPEFLIYFQGTGAADDSGLPNDRFFAVRPEGSVSTLKIQRTERGDSAVYLCASSLSGADTQYFGPGTRLTVL.

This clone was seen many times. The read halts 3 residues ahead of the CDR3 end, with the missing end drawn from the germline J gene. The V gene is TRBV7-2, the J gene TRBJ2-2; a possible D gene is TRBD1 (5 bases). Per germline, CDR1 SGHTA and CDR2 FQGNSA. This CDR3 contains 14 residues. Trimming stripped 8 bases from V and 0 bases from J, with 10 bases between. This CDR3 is CASPKTANTGELFF. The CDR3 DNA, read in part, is TGTGCCAGCCCAAAGACAGCGAACACCGGGGAG.